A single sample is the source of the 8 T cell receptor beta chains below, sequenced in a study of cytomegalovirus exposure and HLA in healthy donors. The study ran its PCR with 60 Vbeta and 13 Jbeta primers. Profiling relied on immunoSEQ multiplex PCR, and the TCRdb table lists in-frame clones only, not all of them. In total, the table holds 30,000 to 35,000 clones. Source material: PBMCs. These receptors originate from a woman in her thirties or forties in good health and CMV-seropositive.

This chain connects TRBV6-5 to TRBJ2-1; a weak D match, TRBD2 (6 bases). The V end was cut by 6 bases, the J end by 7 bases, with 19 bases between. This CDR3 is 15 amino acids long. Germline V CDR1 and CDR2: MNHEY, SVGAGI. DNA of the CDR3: TGTGCCAGCAGATTGGGACCGTTCCTAGCGAATGAGCAGTTCTTC. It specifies CASRLGPFLANEQFF.

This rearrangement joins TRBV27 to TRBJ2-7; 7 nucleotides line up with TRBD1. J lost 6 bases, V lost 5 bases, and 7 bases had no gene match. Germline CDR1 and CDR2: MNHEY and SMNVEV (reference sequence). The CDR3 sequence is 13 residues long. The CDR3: CASSLQTGVEQYF. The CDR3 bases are TGTGCCAGCAGTCTTCAAACAGGGGTCGAGCAGTACTTC.

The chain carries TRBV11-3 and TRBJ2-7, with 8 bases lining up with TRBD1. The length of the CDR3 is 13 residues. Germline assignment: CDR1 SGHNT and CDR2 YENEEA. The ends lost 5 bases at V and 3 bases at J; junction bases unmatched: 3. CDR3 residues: CASSDRGVYEQYF. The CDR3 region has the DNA TGTGCCAGCAGCGACAGGGGTGTCTACGAGCAGTACTTC.

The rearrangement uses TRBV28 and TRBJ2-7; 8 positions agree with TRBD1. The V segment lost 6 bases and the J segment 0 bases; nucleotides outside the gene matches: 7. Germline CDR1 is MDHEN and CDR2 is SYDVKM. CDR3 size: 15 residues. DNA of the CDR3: TGTGCCAGCAGCAGTGGCGGGACAGGCTCCTACGAGCAGTACTTC. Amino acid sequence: CASSSGGTGSYEQYF. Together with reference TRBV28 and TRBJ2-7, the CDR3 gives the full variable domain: DVKVTQSSRYLVKRTGEKVFLECVQDMDHENMFWYRQDPGLGLRLIYFSYDVKMKEKGDIPEGYSVSREKKERFSLILESASTNQTSMYLCASSSGGTGSYEQYFGPGTRLTVT.

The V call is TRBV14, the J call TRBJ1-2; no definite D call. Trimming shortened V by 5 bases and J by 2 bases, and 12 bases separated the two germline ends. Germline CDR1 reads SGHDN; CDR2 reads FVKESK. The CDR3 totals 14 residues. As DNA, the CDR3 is TGTGCCAGCAGCGGCGGCGGGGTGAACTATGGCTACACCTTC. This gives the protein CASSGGGVNYGYTF.

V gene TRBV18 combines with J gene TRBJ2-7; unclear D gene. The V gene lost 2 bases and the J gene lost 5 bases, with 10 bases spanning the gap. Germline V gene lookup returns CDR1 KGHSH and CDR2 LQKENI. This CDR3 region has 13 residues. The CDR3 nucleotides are TGTGCCAGCTCACCAATGGCATCCAACGAGCAGTACTTC. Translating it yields CASSPMASNEQYF.

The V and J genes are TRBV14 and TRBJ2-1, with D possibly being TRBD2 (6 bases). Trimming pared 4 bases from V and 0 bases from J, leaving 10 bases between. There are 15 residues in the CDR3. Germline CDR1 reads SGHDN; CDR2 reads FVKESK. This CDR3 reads CASSLRGSSYNEQFF. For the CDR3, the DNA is TGTGCCAGCAGCCTGCGGGGAAGCTCCTACAATGAGCAGTTCTTC.

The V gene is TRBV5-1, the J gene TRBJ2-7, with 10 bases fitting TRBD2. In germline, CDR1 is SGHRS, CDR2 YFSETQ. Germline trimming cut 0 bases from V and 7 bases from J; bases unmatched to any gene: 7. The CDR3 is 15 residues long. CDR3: CASSLASGRRGEQYF. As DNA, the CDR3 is TGCGCCAGCAGCTTGGCTAGCGGGAGAAGGGGGGAGCAGTACTTC.